This TCR beta chain emerged from a study of blood T cells in healthy people across ages. A second PCR, run for about 7 to 11 cycles, used a sample-barcoded 5' primer plus a J-beta primer mix. TCRdb fed the 5' RACE reads into MiXCR, producing one record per CDR3 protein. This sample has approximately 800,000 distinct CDR3 sequences, with approximately 24% found just once. Each of the donors had approximately 10 milliliters of peripheral blood drawn into EDTA-treated Vacutainer tubes. General observations from the study: Long-lived donors had more naive CD4+ cells and higher diversity than aged donors. Estimates drawn from one million T cells were deemed to understate diversity.

CDR3 size: 12 residues. CDR1 and CDR2 (germline): SGHDN, FVKESK. V was clipped by 4 bases and J by 0 bases, with 3 bases between them. The sample holds many counts of this clonotype. Its antigen is still unknown. These data also featured in a second study, about T cells of mothers and their children. That report notes: A primer called M1S, used in the second PCR, added sample barcodes and 2-4 random nucleotides.

This chain uses TRBV14 with TRBJ1-2; no reliable D call. The sample comprised blood. The clonotype was recovered from a boy aged 5-17 years in good health. The CDR3 region has the DNA TGTGCCAGCAGCCCCGCTAACTATGGCTACACCTTC. Protein sequence: CASSPANYGYTF.